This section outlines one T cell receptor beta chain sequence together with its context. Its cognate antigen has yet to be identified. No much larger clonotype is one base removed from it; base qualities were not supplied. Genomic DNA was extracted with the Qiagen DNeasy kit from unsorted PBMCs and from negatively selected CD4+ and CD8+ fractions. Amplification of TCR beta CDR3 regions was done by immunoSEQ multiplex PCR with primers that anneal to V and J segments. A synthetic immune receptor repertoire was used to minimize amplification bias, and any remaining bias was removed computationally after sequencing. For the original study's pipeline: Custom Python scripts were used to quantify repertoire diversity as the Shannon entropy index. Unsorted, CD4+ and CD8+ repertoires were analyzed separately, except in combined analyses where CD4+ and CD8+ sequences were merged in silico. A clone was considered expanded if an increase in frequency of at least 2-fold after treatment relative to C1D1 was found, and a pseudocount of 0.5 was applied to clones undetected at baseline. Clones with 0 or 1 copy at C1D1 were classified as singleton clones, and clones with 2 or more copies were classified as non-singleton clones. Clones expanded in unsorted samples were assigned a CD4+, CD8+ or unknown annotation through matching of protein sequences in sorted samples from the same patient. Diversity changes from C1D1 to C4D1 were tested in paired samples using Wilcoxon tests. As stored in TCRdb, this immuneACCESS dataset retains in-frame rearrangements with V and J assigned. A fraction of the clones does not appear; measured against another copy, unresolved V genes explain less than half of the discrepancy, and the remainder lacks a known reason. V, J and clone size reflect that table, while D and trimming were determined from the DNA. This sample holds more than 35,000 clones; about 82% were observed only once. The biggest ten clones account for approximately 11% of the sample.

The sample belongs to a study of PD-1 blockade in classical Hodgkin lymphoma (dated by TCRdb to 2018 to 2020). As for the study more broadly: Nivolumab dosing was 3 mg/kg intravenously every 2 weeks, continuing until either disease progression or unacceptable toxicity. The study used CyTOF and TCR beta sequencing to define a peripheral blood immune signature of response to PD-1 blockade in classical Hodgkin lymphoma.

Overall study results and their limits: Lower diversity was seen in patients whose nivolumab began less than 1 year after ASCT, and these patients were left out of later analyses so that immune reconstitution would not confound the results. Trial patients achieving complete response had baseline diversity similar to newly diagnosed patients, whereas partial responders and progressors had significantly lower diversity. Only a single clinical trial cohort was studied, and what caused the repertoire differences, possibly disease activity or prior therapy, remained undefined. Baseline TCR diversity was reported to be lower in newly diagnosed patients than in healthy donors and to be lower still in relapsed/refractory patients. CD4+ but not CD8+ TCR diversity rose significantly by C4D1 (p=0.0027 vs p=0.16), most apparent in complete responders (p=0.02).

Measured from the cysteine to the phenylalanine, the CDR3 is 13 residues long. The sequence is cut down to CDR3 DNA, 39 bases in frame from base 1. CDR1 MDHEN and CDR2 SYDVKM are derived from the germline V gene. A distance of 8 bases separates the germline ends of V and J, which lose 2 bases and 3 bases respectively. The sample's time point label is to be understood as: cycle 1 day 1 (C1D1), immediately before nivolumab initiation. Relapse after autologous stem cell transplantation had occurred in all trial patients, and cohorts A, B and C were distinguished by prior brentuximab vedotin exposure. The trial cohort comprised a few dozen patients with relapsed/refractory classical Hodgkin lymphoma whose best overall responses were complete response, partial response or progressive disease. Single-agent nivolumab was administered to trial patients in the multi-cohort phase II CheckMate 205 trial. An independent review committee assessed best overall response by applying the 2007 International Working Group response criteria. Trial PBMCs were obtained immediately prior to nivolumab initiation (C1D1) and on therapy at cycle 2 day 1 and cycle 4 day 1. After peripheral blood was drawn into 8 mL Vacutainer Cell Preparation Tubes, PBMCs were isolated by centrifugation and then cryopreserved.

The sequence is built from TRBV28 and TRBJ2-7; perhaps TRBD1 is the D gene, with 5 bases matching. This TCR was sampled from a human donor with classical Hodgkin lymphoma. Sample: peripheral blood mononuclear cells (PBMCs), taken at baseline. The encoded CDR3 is CASSLPGNYEQYF. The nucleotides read TGTGCCAGCAGTTTACCAGGGAACTACGAGCAGTACTTC.